This T cell receptor (beta chain) originates from a study of OX40 agonist ivuxolimab in advanced cancers. Study-wide background: Ivuxolimab, an antibody that agonizes OX40 (CD134), was administered to the patients. Notes on the study in general: More expanded clones were found, on average, in CD8+ than in CD4+ T cells.

Generated by immunoSEQ multiplex PCR, the TCRdb table keeps only in-frame clones and is missing some. The sample lists 55,000 to 75,000 clones, roughly nine tenths occurring once. Germline-derived CDR1 and CDR2 are MGHRA and YSYEKL. The CDR3 loop spans 15 amino acids. Trimming cost V 1 base and J 1 base, with 9 bases left between them. Worth noting for this clone: Its cognate antigen is unknown.

Sequenced material: CD4+ or CD8+ T cells sorted from blood, taken in a trial of the OX40 agonist ivuxolimab. The chain recombines TRBV4-1 with TRBJ2-3; D is unresolved. The TCR originated in an adult with an advanced solid tumor such as melanoma, head and neck, liver or kidney cancer. The CDR3 coding sequence is TGCGCCAGCAGCCAAGGGCTGGAACGCACAGATACGCAGTATTTT. It yields the protein CASSQGLERTDTQYF.